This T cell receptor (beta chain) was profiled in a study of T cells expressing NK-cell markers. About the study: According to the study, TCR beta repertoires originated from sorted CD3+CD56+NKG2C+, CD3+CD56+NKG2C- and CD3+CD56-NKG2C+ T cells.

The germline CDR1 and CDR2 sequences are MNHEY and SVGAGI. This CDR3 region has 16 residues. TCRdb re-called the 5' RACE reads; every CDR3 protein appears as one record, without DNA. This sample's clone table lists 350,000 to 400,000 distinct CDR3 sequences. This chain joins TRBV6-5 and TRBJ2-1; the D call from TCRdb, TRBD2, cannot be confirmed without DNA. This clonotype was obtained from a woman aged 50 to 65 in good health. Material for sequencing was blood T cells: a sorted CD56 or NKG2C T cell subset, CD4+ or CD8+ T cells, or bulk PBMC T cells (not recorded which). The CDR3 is CASSYRTSGIAGEQFF.